This T cell receptor beta chain is from a study of cytomegalovirus exposure and HLA in healthy donors. The study's findings and limits: The records held CMV serostatus as the only immune exposure information. A further, later analysis showed that HLA-associated TCR beta chains (compared with equally common others) were more clonally expanded.

A word on this clone: Its antigen is undetermined.

The PCR used 60 Vbeta and 13 Jbeta primers. The method was immunoSEQ multiplex PCR; TCRdb's version includes in-frame clones alone and lacks a portion of them. The sample has 150,000 or so clones, 65% to 80% seen once. Germline V gene sequence: CDR1 LNHDA, CDR2 SQIVND (reference sequence). The CDR3 loop spans 13 amino acids. Trimming left V 5 bases short and J 9 bases short, with 15 bases between. The chain recombines TRBV19 with TRBJ2-3, with a tentative D call TRBD1 (6 bases). The sequenced sample consisted of PBMCs. The sequence was collected from a man aged 40-55 years in good health and CMV-seropositive. The CDR3 region is CASSGQGQGTQYF. The CDR3 region has the DNA TGTGCCAGTAGTGGGCAGGGTCAGGGGACGCAGTATTTT.